This entry lists 10 T cell receptor beta chains sequenced from one sample in a study of control samples from healthy donors and cancer patients. Profiling relied on immunoSEQ multiplex PCR, and the TCRdb table lists in-frame clones only, not all of them. Found here are 100,000 or so clones, 87% of them singletons; the top ten hold under 20%. The specimen sequenced was blood. These receptors came from a woman aged 50 to 65 in good health.

J is TRBJ2-2 and V is TRBV5-6; D call uncertain. The ends were cut back, 2 bases at V and 7 bases at J, with 18 bases in the middle. The length of the CDR3 is 16 residues. Germline assignment: CDR1 SGHDT and CDR2 YYEEEE. Written as DNA, the CDR3 is TGTGCCAGCAGCTTCCCCTGGGATAGCCCTGGCGGGGAGCTGTTTTTT. Translated: CASSFPWDSPGGELFF.

The chain is built from TRBV24-1 and TRBJ2-1, with D possibly being TRBD2 (7 bases). This CDR3 contains 16 residues. Trimming shortened V by 1 base and J by 2 bases, and 11 bases separated the two germline ends. Germline V gives CDR1 KGHDR, CDR2 SFDVKD. The CDR3: CATSDFGGGPYNEQFF. As DNA, the CDR3 is TGTGCCACCAGTGATTTTGGGGGGGGCCCCTACAATGAGCAGTTCTTC.

The CDR3 coding sequence is TGTGCCAGCACTCAGGCGCTAGCGGGAGAGACTGAGCAGTTCTTC. Residues: CASTQALAGETEQFF. The chain uses TRBV6-5 and TRBJ2-1; 10 bases are a match to TRBD2. This CDR3 is built from 15 residues. Germline CDR1 is MNHEY and CDR2 is SVGAGI. The V and J ends lost 7 bases and 9 bases, in that order; junction bases with no gene match: 12.

This clone was observed once. The chain links TRBV5-4 to TRBJ1-2; D gene unclear. Per the germline V gene, CDR1 is SGHNT and CDR2 is YYREEE (reference sequence). The CDR3 has 12 residues. V dropped 3 bases and J dropped 4 bases, with 7 bases sitting between them. Here the CDR3 DNA reads TGTGCCAGCAGCTCGGACGCCTATGGCTACACCTTC. Translating it yields CASSSDAYGYTF.

This clone was seen just once. This same CDR3 is encoded by further DNA sequences in the sample. The chain employs TRBV6-5 and TRBJ1-2, with 7 bases that match TRBD1. This CDR3 contains 11 residues. Trimming cost V 6 bases and J 8 bases; bases outside gene matches: 3. The germline gives CDR1 MNHEY, CDR2 SVGAGI. For the CDR3, the DNA is TGTGCCAGCAGAAGACAGGGCGGCTACACCTTC. It specifies CASRRQGGYTF.

The V call is TRBV19, the J call TRBJ2-3, with a possible D match to TRBD2 (6 bases). Germline CDR1 and CDR2: LNHDA and SQIVND (reference sequence). The CDR3 has 13 amino acids. V was trimmed by 5 bases and J by 3 bases, leaving 9 bases between them. The CDR3 nucleotides are TGTGCCAGTAGTGTGACTAGTACAGATACGCAGTATTTT. Translating it yields CASSVTSTDTQYF.

The V and J genes are TRBV18 and TRBJ2-7; TRBD2 might be the D (5 bases). V was clipped by 6 bases and J by 7 bases, with 16 bases between them. Germline V gives CDR1 KGHSH, CDR2 LQKENI. The CDR3 covers 13 residues. This CDR3 is CASSLGQGLEQYV. The CDR3 DNA sequence: TGTGCCAGCTCTCTGGGTCAAGGACTTGAGCAGTACGTC.

The rearrangement joins TRBV9 to TRBJ1-2, with D perhaps TRBD1 (5 bases). The CDR3 is made up of 14 amino acids. Per the germline V gene, CDR1 is SGDLS and CDR2 is YYNGEE. The V end was cut by 4 bases, the J end by 4 bases, with 14 bases between. CDR3 loop: CASSHLGGGYGYTF. The CDR3 region has the DNA TGTGCCAGCAGCCACCTCGGGGGGGGCTATGGCTACACCTTC. The full variable domain, rest sourced from reference TRBV9 and TRBJ1-2, is DSGVTQTPKHLITATGQRVTLRCSPRSGDLSVYWYQQSLDQGLQFLIQYYNGEERAKGNILERFSAQQFPDLHSELNLSSLELGDSALYFCASSHLGGGYGYTFGSGTRLTVV.

V gene TRBV19 combines with J gene TRBJ2-5, with D hard to call. CDR3 length equals 17 residues. Germline CDR1 LNHDA, CDR2 SQIVND (reference sequence). V shed 6 bases and J shed 0 bases, with 20 bases lying between them. CDR3 in amino acids: CASRKAALRADQETQYF. Written as DNA, the CDR3 is TGTGCCAGTAGAAAGGCGGCCCTTCGGGCGGACCAAGAGACCCAGTACTTC.

This chain connects TRBV30 to TRBJ2-1; D unclear. The germline CDR1 and CDR2 sequences are GTSNPN and SVGIG (reference sequence). This CDR3 is 11 amino acids long. V lost 4 bases to trimming and J lost 3 bases, with 4 bases between them. This CDR3 is CAWNSYNEQFF. The DNA for the CDR3 is TGTGCCTGGAACAGCTACAATGAGCAGTTCTTC.